Listed here are 8 T cell receptor beta chains from one sample, sequenced in a study of Ad26.COV2.S vaccination and SARS-CoV-2 variants. The treatment denotes: roughly 18 received Ad26.COV2.S at low or high dose, single or two shots; several received placebo; per-sample allocation not given. Repertoires come from day 63 after the first vaccine or placebo injection. TCRdb's copy holds only in-frame clones and misses some; the assay was immunoSEQ multiplex PCR. The profile shows a few hundred thousand clones, approximately 87% of them singletons. The sequencing used peripheral blood, collected in a trial of Ad26.COV2.S vaccine versus placebo. All receptors come from a person aged 18 to 59 who received the Ad26.COV2.S COVID-19 vaccine or a placebo.

The chain recombines TRBV4-3 with TRBJ1-2; 7 bases agree with TRBD1. The junction had 7 bases not matched to a gene; V was cut back by 4 bases and J by 2 bases. The CDR3 length is 15 residues. Germline assignment: CDR1 LGHNA and CDR2 YSLEER. CDR3 nucleotide sequence: TGCGCCAGCAGCCGAACAGGGGTGTTCAACTATGGCTACACCTTC. Translated: CASSRTGVFNYGYTF.

This chain links TRBV6-6 with TRBJ1-1; unclear D gene. V gave up 10 bases and J gave up 1 base, with 19 bases separating them. CDR1 is MNHNY and CDR2 is SVGAGI in the germline V gene (reference sequence). The CDR3 runs 15 residues. The CDR3 protein is CATRTENLKNTEAFF. The CDR3 bases are TGTGCCACTCGAACGGAGAACCTAAAGAACACTGAAGCTTTCTTT.

This sequence joins TRBV6-5 and TRBJ1-1; maybe TRBD1 (5 bases). The CDR3 runs 15 residues. V was pared by 2 bases and J by 1 base, with 11 bases between. Germline assignment: CDR1 MNHEY and CDR2 SVGAGI. The CDR3: CASSYHDSQNTEAFF. CDR3 sequence (DNA): TGTGCCAGCAGTTACCACGACAGCCAGAACACTGAAGCTTTCTTT.

This clone was recorded only once. Written as DNA, the CDR3 is TGTGCCAGCAGCGTAGGGACAGCTCCCGATGGCTACACCTTC. It is translated as CASSVGTAPDGYTF. The chain is built from TRBV9 and TRBJ1-2; a possible D gene is TRBD1 (6 bases). V gave up 0 bases and J gave up 6 bases, with 12 bases separating them. The CDR3 length is 14 residues. From germline, CDR1 is SGDLS and CDR2 YYNGEE. Full variable domain (missing parts from reference TRBV9 and TRBJ1-2): DSGVTQTPKHLITATGQRVTLRCSPRSGDLSVYWYQQSLDQGLQFLIQYYNGEERAKGNILERFSAQQFPDLHSELNLSSLELGDSALYFCASSVGTAPDGYTFGSGTRLTVV.

The chain has TRBV5-4 and TRBJ1-1; no definite D call. The CDR3 is 11 residues long. Germline V gene sequence: CDR1 SGHNT, CDR2 YYREEE (reference sequence). V lost 4 bases and J 7 bases, leaving 8 bases between the germline ends. The CDR3 spells CASSRGYEAFF. CDR3 nucleotides: TGTGCCAGCAGCCGAGGGTATGAAGCTTTCTTT.

The chain is built from TRBV12-3 or TRBV12-4 and TRBJ2-1, with D possibly called TRBD1 or TRBD2 (5 bases each). The V and J ends lost 3 bases and 15 bases respectively, with 15 bases between them. CDR3 size: 12 residues. The CDR3 DNA reads as TGTGCCAGCAGTTTCGAAAGGGGACGTGGGTTCTTC. Residues: CASSFERGRGFF.

This clone was counted once. The V call is TRBV11-2, the J call TRBJ1-1; no clear D. Trimming took off 1 base at V and 11 bases at J, with 8 bases between the two ends. The V gene's germline CDR1 is SGHAT and CDR2 FQNNGV. The CDR3 loop spans 11 amino acids. The CDR3 here is CASSLGFDAFF. Here the CDR3 DNA reads TGTGCCAGCAGCTTAGGGTTTGACGCTTTCTTT.

The chain couples TRBV29-1 to TRBJ1-1, with 9 bases aligning to TRBD1. CDR3 length: 16 residues. CDR1 and CDR2 from the germline V gene are SQVTM and ANQGSEA. V lost 5 bases and J lost 1; bases outside the gene matches: 11. The CDR3 region has the DNA TGCAGCGTTTACAGGGGGCTTCGCCTCCAGAACACTGAAGCTTTCTTT. This sequence encodes CSVYRGLRLQNTEAFF. The entire variable domain, with the rest obtained from reference TRBV29-1 and TRBJ1-1, is as follows: SAVISQKPSRDICQRGTSLTIQCQVDSQVTMMFWYRQQPGQSLTLIATANQGSEATYESGFVIDKFPISRPNLTFSTLTVSNMSPEDSSIYLCSVYRGLRLQNTEAFFGQGTRLTVV.